The 21 T cell receptor beta chains reported below all come from one sample, sequenced in a study of CD8+CD57+ T cells in acquired aplastic anemia. Only patients with CD8+CD57+ cell expansion on flow cytometry were chosen for sequencing. Both TCR beta VDJ combination and CDR3 sequence profiling were carried out. Genomic DNA was the template for this profiling. TCRdb used MiXCR to reprocess the reads, holding one entry per CDR3 protein. The sample holds 150,000 to 180,000 distinct CDR3 sequences, 52% seen once. Sequencing was performed on sorted CD4+, CD8+, or CD8+CD57+ T cells (not recorded which) from PBMCs. These receptors all stem from a human donor with aplastic anemia.

The V gene is TRBV14, the J gene TRBJ1-6; possibly TRBD1 for D (6 bases). V lost 0 bases and J lost 10, with 10 bases in between. CDR3 length equals 14 residues. In germline, CDR1 is SGHDN, CDR2 FVKESK. The CDR3 region is CASSQDRGGSPLHF. CDR3 DNA: TGTGCCAGCAGCCAAGACAGGGGAGGCTCACCCCTCCACTTT.

The table lists this clonotype with many counts. V is TRBV6-1 and J is TRBJ1-5; D uncertain. CDR1 and CDR2 from the germline V gene are MNHNS and SASEGT. The V and J ends lost 6 bases and 2 bases respectively, with 14 bases between them. CDR3 length: 15 amino acids. DNA of the CDR3: TGTGCCAGCAGGTCTCCCTACATGGGCAATCAGCCCCAGCATTTT. It encodes CASRSPYMGNQPQHF.

Ten or more counts support this clonotype. The chain uses TRBV2 and TRBJ2-2, with 11 bases identical to TRBD1. Germline CDR1 SNHLY, CDR2 FYNNEI. The CDR3 is made up of 14 amino acids. After removal of 10 bases from V and 5 bases from J, the junction contained 6 bases not matched to a gene. The CDR3 DNA reads as TGTGCCACCAGGGACAGGGGGGCGACCGGGGAGCTGTTTTTT. It codes for CATRDRGATGELFF.

The genes are TRBV2 and TRBJ2-1, with D possibly TRBD2 on 6 matching bases. The CDR3 runs 14 residues. Germline assignment: CDR1 SNHLY and CDR2 FYNNEI. Trimming took off 7 bases at V and 7 bases at J, with 17 bases between the two ends. The CDR3, as DNA: TGTGCCAGCATGGACCCTACGGGGGTTAATGAGCAGTTCTTC. This gives the protein CASMDPTGVNEQFF.

This chain joins TRBV12-3 or TRBV12-4 and TRBJ1-1; D is uncertain. Trimming stripped 8 bases from V and 10 bases from J, with 17 bases between. The CDR3 runs to 12 residues. DNA of the CDR3: TGTGCCAGCTCCGAGACCCGTTCGGGAGCTTTCTTT. It is translated as CASSETRSGAFF.

V and J are TRBV19 and TRBJ2-2; the match to TRBD1 covers 7 bases. Germline V gene sequence: CDR1 LNHDA, CDR2 SQIVND (reference sequence). V lost 3 bases and J lost 7; bases outside the gene matches: 8. The CDR3 is 15 amino acids. CDR3 protein: CASSMGPNRGGELFF. The CDR3 DNA sequence: TGTGCCAGTAGTATGGGGCCCAACAGGGGCGGGGAGCTGTTTTTT.

This clonotype was detected a few times. This rearrangement joins TRBV2 to TRBJ1-2, with D perhaps matching TRBD1 (5 bases). The CDR3 runs to 14 residues. CDR1 is SNHLY, CDR2 FYNNEI, per germline. V was pared by 3 bases and J by 6 bases, with 14 bases between. The CDR3 sequence is CASSEEQGVDGYTF. The CDR3 nucleotides are TGTGCCAGCAGTGAGGAGCAGGGAGTAGATGGCTACACCTTC.

This clonotype was detected a few times. The chain is built from TRBV20-1 and TRBJ2-1, with 8 positions matching TRBD2. Germline CDR1 is DFQATT and CDR2 is SNEGSKA (reference sequence). Trimming at V came to 3 bases and at J to 4 bases, leaving 5 bases not matched to a gene. CDR3 length: 14 amino acids. The CDR3 DNA follows: TGCAGTGCTAGCGGGGGACTAGATTACAATGAGCAGTTCTTC. Protein product: CSASGGLDYNEQFF.

In its sample, this clonotype was seen many times. The rearrangement links TRBV6-4 to TRBJ2-5, with TRBD1 matching over 11 bases. Unmatched junction bases numbered 17, after V lost 7 bases and J lost 4 bases. Per the germline V gene, CDR1 is MRHNA and CDR2 is SNTAGT. CDR3 size: 18 residues. CDR3 sequence: CASNKPQGGTGGRETQYF. The CDR3 DNA is TGTGCCAGCAACAAACCTCAAGGTGGGACAGGGGGTAGAGAGACCCAGTACTTC.

The DNA for the CDR3 is TGTGCCAGCAGCCGAAGCGGTGTCTACGAGCAGTACTTC. It codes for CASSRSGVYEQYF. V is TRBV7-9 and J is TRBJ2-7; D perhaps matches TRBD2 (5 bases). V was trimmed by 5 bases and J by 3 bases, leaving 11 bases between them. Germline V gene sequence: CDR1 SEHNR, CDR2 FQNEAQ (reference sequence). The CDR3 covers 13 residues.

As for this clonotype: This may come from a read error, since a much larger clone is one base off. The chain recombines TRBV6-6 with TRBJ2-5; D may match TRBD1 or TRBD2 (6 bases each). The V gene lost 8 bases and the J gene lost 5 bases, with 12 bases spanning the gap. Germline V gene lookup returns CDR1 MNHNY and CDR2 SVGAGI (reference sequence). The CDR3 is made up of 12 amino acids. Here the CDR3 DNA reads TGTGCCAGCTACGGGGGCGATGAGACCCAGTACTTC. Encoded protein: CASYGGDETQYF.

The chain uses TRBV7-8 and TRBJ2-1; 7 bases are shared with TRBD1. CDR3 size: 13 residues. Per the germline V gene, CDR1 is SGHVS and CDR2 is FQNEAQ. V lost 6 bases and J lost 5; bases outside the gene matches: 4. The CDR3 loop is CASSPGQNNEQFF. CDR3 sequence (DNA): TGTGCCAGCAGTCCGGGACAGAACAATGAGCAGTTCTTC. Full variable domain (outside the CDR3, taken from reference TRBV7-8 and TRBJ2-1): GAGVSQSPRYKVAKRGQDVALRCDPISGHVSLFWYQQALGQGPEFLTYFQNEAQLDKSGLPSDRFFAERPEGSVSTLKIQRTQQEDSAVYLCASSPGQNNEQFFGPGTRLTVL.

This clonotype was observed at least ten times. The chain is built from TRBV7-6 and TRBJ2-1, with 9 bases fitting TRBD2. Germline loops: CDR1 SGHVS, CDR2 FNYEAQ. The CDR3 runs to 20 residues. V gave up 1 base and J gave up 2 bases; unmatched junction bases: 15. The CDR3 DNA sequence: TGTGCCAGCAGCTTAGAGCCGCGGTCCTTGGCGGGGGGGACCTACAATGAGCAGTTCTTC. Protein product: CASSLEPRSLAGGTYNEQFF.

This clonotype has at least ten counts. DNA of the CDR3: TGTGCCAGCAATGACGGAGGGGATTACAATGAGCAGTTCTTC. It encodes CASNDGGDYNEQFF. The genes are TRBV6-1 and TRBJ2-1; D perhaps matches TRBD2 (6 bases). The CDR3 is made up of 14 amino acids. The germline V and J ends were trimmed by 7 bases and 4 bases, with 14 bases remaining between them. The germline gives CDR1 MNHNS, CDR2 SASEGT.

The chain combines TRBV15 with TRBJ2-5; maybe TRBD1 (6 bases). The CDR3 is 15 amino acids. Germline V CDR1 and CDR2: LNHNV, YYDKDF (reference sequence). Deletions cut 0 bases from V and 0 bases from J, with 8 bases between. CDR3 amino acids: CATSRDGQNQETQYF. The CDR3 region has the DNA TGTGCCACCAGCAGAGATGGACAGAACCAAGAGACCCAGTACTTC.

This clonotype has a count of ten or more. The V and J genes are TRBV7-2 and TRBJ2-2, with D tentatively TRBD1 (5 bases). The CDR3 has 15 residues. The germline V gene encodes CDR1 SGHTA and CDR2 FQGNSA. Trimming removed 0 bases from V and 2 bases from J, with 7 bases in between. The CDR3 reads CASSLADTNTGELFF. The CDR3 DNA reads TGTGCCAGCAGCTTAGCGGACACAAACACCGGGGAGCTGTTTTTT.

This clonotype was recorded a few times. This chain uses TRBV29-1 with TRBJ1-2, with D tentatively TRBD1 (5 bases). The V and J ends lost 3 bases and 2 bases respectively, with 19 bases between them. The CDR3 consists of 16 residues. Germline lookup yields CDR1 SQVTM and CDR2 ANQGSEA. The chain's CDR3 is CSVEVRDSGRNYGYTF. CDR3 nucleotides: TGCAGCGTTGAGGTTCGAGACAGTGGACGGAACTATGGCTACACCTTC.

This clonotype showed up just a few times. The chain is built from TRBV29-1 and TRBJ1-2; D may be TRBD1 (5 bases). Germline V gene sequence: CDR1 SQVTM, CDR2 ANQGSEA. V shed 3 bases and J shed 2 bases, with 13 bases lying between them. The CDR3 is made up of 14 amino acids. CDR3 sequence (DNA): TGCAGCGTTGAGGTCTGGGACGGAAACTATGGCTACACCTTC. This sequence encodes CSVEVWDGNYGYTF.

The chain carries TRBV20-1 and TRBJ2-3; 7 bases align to TRBD2. Germline CDR1 DFQATT, CDR2 SNEGSKA (reference sequence). The CDR3 is 16 residues long. Trimming took 6 bases from V and 1 from J; bases not matched to a gene: 13. The CDR3 sequence: CSALRASSGRTDTQYF. The CDR3 DNA sequence: TGCAGTGCCCTAAGGGCGTCTAGCGGTCGCACAGATACGCAGTATTTT.

This clonotype appeared a single time. V usage is TRBV19 and J usage is TRBJ1-2; 8 nucleotides line up with TRBD1. The CDR3 runs 16 residues. The junction had 9 bases not matched to a gene; V was cut back by 3 bases and J by 3 bases. CDR1 and CDR2 from the germline V gene are LNHDA and SQIVND (reference sequence). CDR3 sequence (DNA): TGTGCCAGTAGTATCGCAGGGGGCGAAGGTGACTATGGCTACACCTTC. Translated: CASSIAGGEGDYGYTF.

This clonotype was recorded a few times. The rearrangement joins TRBV10-3 to TRBJ1-2; D is unclear. Trimming shortened V by 8 bases and J by 3 bases, and 19 bases separated the two germline ends. CDR1 is ENHRY and CDR2 is SYGVKD in the germline V gene. This CDR3 region has 15 residues. The CDR3 loop reads CAIRANGSEYYGYTF. CDR3 coding DNA: TGTGCCATCCGGGCTAATGGCAGTGAGTACTATGGCTACACCTTC.